This record covers a single TCR beta chain. Antigen: not known. The primer mix had 60 Vbeta and 13 Jbeta primers. Only in-frame clones appear in the TCRdb table, and some are missing; sequencing was by immunoSEQ multiplex PCR. This table has some 77,000 clones, about four fifths appearing once. This specimen comes from a study of cytomegalovirus exposure and HLA in healthy donors. Study details: Unique TCRs from HLA-typed donors, 70 million to 85 million of them, were held in an early data release.

Notes on the study in general: There were 160 or so TCR beta chains listed as cytomegalovirus-associated. TCR beta sequences reportedly predicted the HLA-A and HLA-B alleles of most subjects accurately. The study dropped some indistinguishable V segments, TRBV6-2 and TRBV6-3 among them.

Germline V gene lookup returns CDR1 SEHNR and CDR2 FQNEAQ (reference sequence). V lost 0 bases to trimming and J lost 1 base; unmatched junction nucleotides: 1. This CDR3 is 15 amino acids long. This receptor was taken from a man aged 45-65 years in good health and CMV-seropositive. Sequencing was performed on PBMCs. The gene calls are TRBV7-9 and TRBJ2-3; 7 bases line up with TRBD2. CDR3 nucleotide sequence: TGTGCCAGCAGCTTAGCCAGCGGGGGCACAGATACGCAGTATTTT. This gives the protein CASSLASGGTDTQYF. Full variable domain (rest looked up from reference TRBV7-9 and TRBJ2-3): DTGVSQNPRHKITKRGQNVTFRCDPISEHNRLYWYRQTLGQGPEFLTYFQNEAQLEKSRLLSDRFSAERPKGSFSTLEIQRTEQGDSAMYLCASSLASGGTDTQYFGPGTRLTVL.